This TCR beta chain was found in a study of blood T cell repertoires in COVID-19. Participants were aged 18 to 89 years, lived in roughly 25 US areas, and enrolled virtually. Each participant's cohort was designated according to participant-reported clinical history. The data were produced by immunoSEQ multiplex PCR, yet TCRdb's version contains in-frame clones alone and is incomplete. This sample carries fewer than 250,000 clones, around 90% of them seen once, and the ten largest clones take about a tenth. V shed 10 bases and J 7 bases; nucleotides not matched to a gene: 14. CDR1 SGHTA and CDR2 FQGNSA come from the germline V gene. The CDR3 is 14 amino acids.

The sequence was obtained from a man in his thirties or forties who had recovered from COVID-19. What was sequenced was PBMCs or T cells enriched from blood (not recorded which). V and J are TRBV7-2 and TRBJ1-1; 8 bases fit TRBD1. The CDR3 DNA reads TGTGCCACGACCCCCCAGGGGGCACAGGGTGAAGCTTTCTTT. Amino acids: CATTPQGAQGEAFF.